This is a list of T cell receptor beta chains from one sample in a study of blood T cells in healthy people across ages. TCRdb re-called the 5' RACE reads with MiXCR, one entry per CDR3 protein. The data contain around 2 million distinct CDR3 sequences, 35% to 50% of them singletons. The sample was blood. These receptors originate from a human donor in good health. Each CDR3 is given with its conserved first and last residue. D genes are given only for firm matches. Clone size appears in some rows only: once, few, many, or a class for an expanded clone.

D gene,J gene,V gene,clone size,CDR3 protein,CDR3 DNA
-,TRBJ1-2,TRBV7-8,once,CASSLAIGGRNYGYTF,TGTGCCAGCAGCTTAGCGATTGGGGGCCGTAACTATGGCTACACCTTC
-,TRBJ2-4,TRBV6-6,-,CASSENQRAKNIQDF,TGTGCCAGCAGTGAGAACCAGAGAGCCAAAAACATTCAGGACTTC
TRBD1,TRBJ1-2,TRBV10-3,-,CAISGPSRPRGSGYTF,TGTGCCATCAGTGGCCCCAGTCGACCCAGGGGGAGTGGCTACACCTTC
-,TRBJ2-5,TRBV20-1,-,CSASPGPSREAQYF,TGCAGTGCTAGCCCGGGACCCTCCAGGGAGGCCCAGTACTTC
-,TRBJ1-2,TRBV11-3,-,CASSERKSEVYGYTF,TGTGCCAGCAGCGAGCGAAAATCGGAGGTCTATGGCTACACCTTC
-,TRBJ2-1,TRBV6-5,-,CASGGNSYNEQFF,TGTGCCAGCGGGGGGAACTCCTACAATGAGCAGTTCTTC
TRBD1,TRBJ2-1,TRBV12-3/TRBV12-4,few,CASSLDRAVRKQFF,TGTGCCAGCAGTCTGGACAGGGCCGTACGTAAGCAGTTCTTC
-,TRBJ1-2,TRBV7-6,-,CASSLLGKGYGYTF,TGTGCCAGCAGCCTTTTGGGAAAGGGCTATGGCTACACCTTC
-,TRBJ1-4,TRBV18,-,CASSLRDLGANEKLFF,TGTGCCAGCTCACTTAGGGACCTCGGGGCCAATGAAAAACTGTTTTTT
TRBD1,TRBJ2-3,TRBV29-1,once,CSTTGGSTDTQYF,TGCAGCACAACAGGGGGGAGCACAGATACGCAGTATTTT
TRBD1,TRBJ2-5,TRBV15,-,CATSRDTGTGETQYF,TGTGCCACCAGCAGAGATACCGGGACAGGTGAGACCCAGTACTTC
-,TRBJ2-1,TRBV9,-,CASSVIAGQQFF,TGTGCCAGCAGCGTTATTGCGGGGCAGCAGTTCTTC
-,TRBJ2-1,TRBV7-2,-,CASRSMRRSGGEQFF,TGTGCCAGCAGGTCGATGCGTAGGAGTGGAGGTGAGCAGTTCTTC
-,TRBJ2-3,TRBV6-6,few,CASSYYLVSTDTQYF,TGTGCCAGCAGTTACTATTTAGTTAGCACAGATACGCAGTATTTT
-,TRBJ1-2,TRBV12-3/TRBV12-4,-,CATLSWGRARGYTF,TGTGCCACCTTAAGTTGGGGTCGGGCCCGGGGCTACACCTTC
TRBD1,TRBJ1-2,TRBV29-1,few,CSVGRYLGQLDGYTF,TGCAGCGTAGGAAGATATCTGGGACAGCTCGATGGCTACACCTTC
TRBD1,TRBJ2-5,TRBV2,few,CASKGQTQETQYF,TGTGCCAGTAAGGGACAGACGCAAGAGACCCAGTACTTC
-,TRBJ2-5,TRBV30,-,CAWSVLSGSGYQETQYF,TGTGCCTGGAGTGTACTCTCGGGATCTGGGTACCAAGAGACCCAGTACTTC
-,TRBJ1-2,TRBV24-1,-,CATSDSLWMGYTF,TGTGCCACCAGTGATTCGCTATGGATGGGCTACACCTTC
-,TRBJ1-1,TRBV29-1,-,CSVGTERNTEAFF,TGCAGCGTTGGTACGGAAAGGAACACTGAAGCTTTCTTT